Each of the 14 T cell receptor beta chains below was sequenced from the same sample in a study of tumor and adjacent non-tumor tissue in lung cancer. The template was RNA from unsorted bulk tissue. This non-tumor lung sample came from over 3 cm beyond the tumor edge. The library came from three nested PCR rounds adapted from ARM-PCR protocols. Each CDR3 protein is one row after TCRdb ran MiXCR on the multiplex PCR reads. The repertoire consists of 100,000 or so distinct CDR3 sequences, with roughly 80% occurring once and the leading ten covering 30%. Sequencing was carried out using distant non-tumor lung tissue. Receptors were obtained from a man aged 55 to 70 with small cell lung cancer.

A remark on this clonotype: The final CDR3 position lacks the conserved phenylalanine or tryptophan, pointing to a likely read error. The genes are TRBV4-1 and TRBJ1-5; D not resolved. Germline assignment: CDR1 MGHRA and CDR2 YSYEKL. The CDR3 is 16 residues long. CDR3 protein: CARSQDHSGSNQPQHL. Written as DNA, the CDR3 is TGCGCCAGGAGCCAAGATCATTCCGGGAGCAATCAGCCCCAGCATCTT.

In the case of this clonotype: At one of its ends the junction is not consistent with the germline gene, which may arise from a read error. This rearrangement joins TRBV4-1 to TRBJ2-7; maybe TRBD1 (5 bases). This CDR3 is 13 amino acids long. CDR1 is MGHRA, CDR2 YSYEKL, per germline. The CDR3 loop reads CASSFDRLCERYF. The DNA of the CDR3 is TGCGCCAGTAGTTTCGACAGACTCTGCGAGCGGTACTTC.

This clonotype is a singleton in its sample. The conserved phenylalanine or tryptophan normally closing the CDR3 is absent here, so this likely arose from a read error. The J gene is TRBJ2-2, the V gene TRBV4-2; D may be TRBD1 or TRBD2 (5 bases each). CDR3 size: 16 residues. Germline-derived CDR1 and CDR2 are LGHNA and YNFKEQ. In DNA, the CDR3 is TGTGCCAGCAGCCAAGATCTCAGGGTGAACACCGGGGTGCTGTTTTCT. This translates into CASSQDLRVNTGVLFS.

Comment on this clonotype: The junction differs from germline at one of its ends, possibly a read error. The chain combines TRBV29-1 with TRBJ2-7, with D perhaps given as TRBD1 or TRBD2 (5 bases each). CDR1 and CDR2 from the germline V gene are SQVTM and ANQGSEA. This CDR3 comprises 15 residues. The CDR3 is CSATPGTGPTYEQLF. CDR3 nucleotide sequence: TGCAGCGCTACTCCCGGGACGGGGCCTACCTACGAGCAGTTATTC.

There are a few counts of this clonotype. A read error may produce the germline difference seen at one junction end. The CDR3 nucleotides are TGTGCCAGCACCCACGGCAGGGCAGGTACACATACACAGTATTTT. It yields the protein CASTHGRAGTHTQYF. The chain has TRBV5-5 and TRBJ2-3, with D perhaps TRBD1 (5 bases). CDR3 length: 15 residues. Germline V gene lookup returns CDR1 SGHKS and CDR2 YYEKEE (reference sequence).

The chain carries TRBV5-1 and TRBJ1-2; D gene uncertain. Germline V CDR1 and CDR2: SGHRS, YFSETQ. V was shortened by 0 bases and J by 0 bases, with 12 bases between the two germline ends. The CDR3 has 16 amino acids. CDR3 in amino acids: CASSLEGPYPNYGYTF. The CDR3 DNA is TGCGCCAGCAGCTTGGAGGGCCCGTACCCTAACTATGGCTACACCTTC.

In this sample, this clonotype turned up once. The chain has TRBV6-5 and TRBJ2-1, with D tentatively TRBD2 (5 bases). CDR3 length: 15 amino acids. CDR1 and CDR2 (germline): MNHEY, SVGAGI. The CDR3 is CVISYGGSGLNEQFF. Written as DNA, the CDR3 is TGTGTCATCAGTTACGGAGGCTCAGGATTGAATGAGCAGTTCTTC.

On this clonotype: No conserved phenylalanine or tryptophan is present at the end of the CDR3, so a read error is the likely explanation. No DNA is shown, since the ends of the CDR3 on it are uncertain; the CDR3 is the one TCRdb lists. The chain uses TRBV4-1 and TRBJ2-2; TRBD1 was called by the table and not checked on the DNA. CDR1 is MGHRA, CDR2 YSYEKL, per germline. Counting both end residues, the CDR3 totals 15 amino acids. The CDR3 loop reads CASSSRGTYTGGPFL.

The sample holds one count of this clonotype. At one end, the junction sequence differs from germline, possibly due to a read error. V and J are TRBV5-1 and TRBJ2-4; 8 positions match TRBD2. The CDR3 length is 15 residues. Germline V lookup: CDR1 SGHRS, CDR2 YFSETQ. The CDR3 here is CASSGTSGRKNIRYF. The CDR3 bases are TGCGCCAGCAGCGGGACCAGCGGGAGAAAAAACATTCGGTACTTC.

Many counts were recorded for this clonotype. The V call is TRBV20-1, the J call TRBJ1-4, with D maybe TRBD1 (5 bases). The germline V gene encodes CDR1 DFQATT and CDR2 SNEGSKA (reference sequence). The CDR3 covers 14 residues. V was shortened by 3 bases and J by 8 bases, with 16 bases between the two germline ends. The CDR3 loop reads CSASSQGGGEKLFF. The CDR3 region has the DNA TGCAGTGCTAGTTCTCAGGGAGGAGGAGAAAAACTGTTTTTT.

A word on this clonotype: A much larger clone lies a single base off, so this may be a read error. This chain uses TRBV24-1 with TRBJ2-1, with 10 bases aligning to TRBD1. CDR3 length: 15 residues. Germline loops: CDR1 KGHDR, CDR2 SFDVKD. CDR3 sequence: CAISDAGTGDNEQFF. The CDR3 DNA follows: TGTGCCATCAGTGATGCCGGGACAGGGGACAATGAGCAGTTCTTC.

Concerning this clonotype: This could be a read error, since a much larger clone is one nucleotide away. The chain carries TRBV7-9 and TRBJ1-1, with 9 positions matching TRBD1. This CDR3 spans 14 amino acids. The J segment lost 4 bases and the V segment lost 7 bases, leaving 7 bases of the junction unmatched. Germline V gene sequence: CDR1 SEHNR, CDR2 FQNEAQ (reference sequence). In nucleotides, the CDR3 is TGTGCCAGCAACTCCGGACAGGGGAGCACTGAAGCTTTCTTT. This sequence encodes CASNSGQGSTEAFF.

Concerning this clonotype: The germline gene is not matched at one end of the junction; a read error may be the cause. The rearrangement uses TRBV6-5 and TRBJ1-2, with D uncertain. This CDR3 comprises 13 residues. Germline loops: CDR1 MNHEY, CDR2 SVGAGI. This CDR3 reads CVSTRNGNYGYIF. The DNA for the CDR3 is TGTGTCAGCACTCGGAATGGGAACTATGGCTACATCTTC.

This clonotype was observed a single time. The junction shows a germline mismatch at one end, possibly a read error. The rearrangement links TRBV6-6 to TRBJ2-2; D possibly corresponds to TRBD1 (7 bases). The V gene's germline CDR1 is MNHNY and CDR2 SVGAGI (reference sequence). The CDR3 is 16 amino acids. CDR3 bases: TGTGCCAGCTCACAGGGGCGGGACCTGAACACCGGTGAGCTGTTTTTT. Its translation is CASSQGRDLNTGELFF.